What follows are 26 T cell receptor beta chains derived from one specimen sequenced in a study of patients and donors after allogeneic stem cell transplantation. TCRdb recomputed calls from the RT-PCR reads with MiXCR, one row per CDR3 protein. The table lists over 350,000 distinct CDR3 sequences, around 15% of them singletons, with 7.2% in the top ten. The sequenced sample was blood, either unsorted or a sorted T cell fraction (not recorded which). These receptors originate from a human donor who was either an allogeneic HSCT recipient or a stem cell or donor lymphocyte infusion donor (not recorded which). It is not recorded whose cells these are; they may come from a transplant donor.

This clonotype was recorded many times. The rearrangement joins TRBV3-1 to TRBJ2-2; no clear D. Per the germline V gene, CDR1 is LGHDT and CDR2 is YNNKEL (reference sequence). CDR3 size: 11 residues. Between the trimmed V and J ends, which lost 1 base and 6 bases, there was a span of 0 bases. The CDR3 region has the DNA TGTGCCAGCAGCCAAGCCGGGGAGCTGTTTTTT. This gives the protein CASSQAGELFF.

This rearrangement joins TRBV15 to TRBJ2-3; 8 bases agree with TRBD1. The CDR3 is 14 amino acids. J lost 2 bases, V lost 7 bases, and 5 bases had no gene match. The germline CDR1 and CDR2 sequences are LNHNV and YYDKDF (reference sequence). CDR3 amino acids: CATTTDRATDTQYF. In DNA form, the CDR3 reads TGTGCCACCACCACGGACAGGGCCACAGATACGCAGTATTTT.

V is TRBV5-1 and J is TRBJ1-1, with D perhaps TRBD1 (5 bases). V dropped 4 bases and J dropped 1 base, with 23 bases sitting between them. Germline V lookup: CDR1 SGHRS, CDR2 YFSETQ. This CDR3 is built from 18 residues. CDR3 nucleotide sequence: TGCGCCAGCAGCCCACGGGGAGGGGCTTCTTTCAGGAACACTGAAGCTTTCTTT. It codes for CASSPRGGASFRNTEAFF.

The chain carries TRBV10-3 and TRBJ2-4; D unclear. Trimming pared 2 bases from V and 0 bases from J, leaving 20 bases between. CDR1 is ENHRY, CDR2 SYGVKD, per germline. This CDR3 contains 19 residues. This CDR3 reads CAISEGMGSTPIAKNIQYF. For the CDR3, the DNA is TGTGCCATCAGTGAGGGGATGGGTTCGACTCCAATAGCCAAAAACATTCAGTACTTC.

This clonotype occurred a few times. The gene calls are TRBV20-1 and TRBJ1-2; D unresolved. The CDR3 length is 14 residues. The germline V gene encodes CDR1 DFQATT and CDR2 SNEGSKA (reference sequence). V gave up 5 bases and J gave up 8 bases, with 21 bases separating them. The CDR3: CSAYSSGPDGGYTF. CDR3 nucleotides: TGCAGTGCTTATTCTTCCGGGCCAGACGGCGGCTACACCTTC.

The chain is built from TRBV19 and TRBJ2-5, with 7 bases that match TRBD1. With V trimmed by 5 bases and J by 5 bases, 5 bases remained unmatched. CDR3 length: 13 residues. Germline lookup yields CDR1 LNHDA and CDR2 SQIVND (reference sequence). The CDR3 bases are TGTGCCAGTAGTCCTTCGGACAGGGAGACCCAGTACTTC. Translated: CASSPSDRETQYF.

This clonotype was recorded a few times. The chain links TRBV5-1 to TRBJ1-2; D may be TRBD1 (5 bases). Germline V gives CDR1 SGHRS, CDR2 YFSETQ. Trimming took 0 bases from V and 3 from J, leaving 15 bases between them. CDR3 length equals 16 residues. The CDR3 DNA reads TGCGCCAGCAGCTTGGATGCCGGGGCCCCTCACTATGGCTACACCTTC. Residues: CASSLDAGAPHYGYTF.

The V and J genes are TRBV4-2 and TRBJ1-2, with D unresolved. The CDR3 length is 15 residues. Germline loops: CDR1 LGHNA, CDR2 YNFKEQ. V was trimmed by 1 base and J by 4 bases, leaving 13 bases between them. The CDR3 here is CASSQVRPEVYGYTF. The CDR3 DNA follows: TGTGCCAGCAGCCAAGTCCGGCCGGAGGTCTATGGCTACACCTTC.

V and J are TRBV5-1 and TRBJ1-2; possibly TRBD1 for D (5 bases). CDR3 length: 16 amino acids. Germline V gene data show CDR1 as SGHRS and CDR2 as YFSETQ. Trimming cost V 4 bases and J 5 bases, with 21 bases left between them. CDR3 sequence reads: CASSPTGTENFYGYTF. The CDR3 DNA sequence: TGCGCCAGCAGCCCTACCGGGACGGAAAACTTTTATGGCTACACCTTC. The complete variable domain, with remaining parts taken from reference TRBV5-1 and TRBJ1-2, reads KAGVTQTPRYLIKTRGQQVTLSCSPISGHRSVSWYQQTPGQGLQFLFEYFSETQRNKGNFPGRFSGRQFSNSRSEMNVSTLELGDSALYLCASSPTGTENFYGYTFGSGTRLTVV.

The rearrangement joins TRBV13 to TRBJ2-1; D not resolved. CDR3 length: 18 amino acids. Germline assignment: CDR1 PRHDT and CDR2 FYEKMQ (reference sequence). V dropped 0 bases and J dropped 7 bases, with 22 bases sitting between them. The CDR3 here is CASSLGLGGQPLRNEQFF. The CDR3 DNA reads as TGTGCCAGCAGCTTAGGGTTGGGTGGGCAGCCCCTGAGGAATGAGCAGTTCTTC.

This clonotype was found a few times. The chain recombines TRBV2 with TRBJ2-1, with a possible D match to TRBD2 (5 bases). The CDR3 totals 13 residues. Germline assignment: CDR1 SNHLY and CDR2 FYNNEI. V shed 11 bases and J shed 4 bases, with 15 bases lying between them. CDR3 loop: CAFANLAYNEQFF. For the CDR3, the DNA is TGTGCCTTCGCGAACCTAGCTTACAATGAGCAGTTCTTC.

This clonotype has a handful of counts. The chain recombines TRBV25-1 with TRBJ1-2; 9 positions match TRBD1. The CDR3 contains 16 residues. V gave up 4 bases and J gave up 3 bases; unmatched junction bases: 9. Germline V gene lookup returns CDR1 MGHDK and CDR2 SYGVNS. CDR3 in amino acids: CASSGRSGTGHYGYTF. DNA of the CDR3: TGTGCCAGCAGTGGGCGGTCCGGGACAGGGCACTATGGCTACACCTTC.

In this sample, this clonotype turned up a few times. V gene TRBV9 combines with J gene TRBJ2-1, with TRBD2 matching 12 bases. Germline assignment: CDR1 SGDLS and CDR2 YYNGEE. This CDR3 spans 14 amino acids. V dropped 0 bases and J dropped 8; count of bases not matched to a gene: 0. The CDR3 spells CASSVGLAGDEQFF. The CDR3 region has the DNA TGTGCCAGCAGCGTAGGACTAGCGGGAGATGAGCAGTTCTTC.

This clonotype was observed many times. The V call is TRBV6-2 or TRBV6-3, the J call TRBJ2-1; 10 positions match TRBD1. V gave up 6 bases and J gave up 2 bases; unmatched junction bases: 10. The CDR3 sequence is 17 residues long. Per the germline V gene, CDR1 is MNHEY and CDR2 is SVGEGT. The CDR3 protein is CASSHIIGQGAYNEQFF. CDR3 in DNA: TGTGCCAGCAGCCATATCATCGGACAGGGGGCCTACAATGAGCAGTTCTTC.

This clonotype has more than one count but fewer than ten. The gene calls are TRBV29-1 and TRBJ2-4; 7 bases line up with TRBD2. The V and J ends lost 4 bases and 0 bases, in that order; junction bases with no gene match: 6. CDR3 length: 15 residues. Germline loops: CDR1 SQVTM, CDR2 ANQGSEA. The CDR3 sequence: CSVALSGLAKNIQYF. The CDR3 bases are TGCAGCGTTGCCCTTAGCGGGCTAGCCAAAAACATTCAGTACTTC. Complete variable domain (other parts from reference TRBV29-1 and TRBJ2-4): SAVISQKPSRDICQRGTSLTIQCQVDSQVTMMFWYRQQPGQSLTLIATANQGSEATYESGFVIDKFPISRPNLTFSTLTVSNMSPEDSSIYLCSVALSGLAKNIQYFGAGTRLSVL.

This clonotype was observed a handful of times. The rearrangement uses TRBV6-2 or TRBV6-3 and TRBJ2-1; unclear D gene. This CDR3 has 16 amino acids. V lost 2 bases and J lost 5, with 16 bases in between. The V gene's germline CDR1 is MNHEY and CDR2 SVGEGT. The CDR3 here is CASSYGHFPLNNEQFF. The CDR3 DNA reads TGTGCCAGCAGTTACGGCCATTTCCCCTTGAACAATGAGCAGTTCTTC.

This chain connects TRBV29-1 to TRBJ1-5; possible D gene TRBD1, 5 bases. The CDR3 is 14 residues long. Germline CDR1 and CDR2: SQVTM and ANQGSEA. Trimming stripped 4 bases from V and 2 bases from J, with 12 bases between. The CDR3 DNA reads as TGCAGCGTTGTAGATCAAGGGGGCAATCAGCCCCAGCATTTT. Its translation is CSVVDQGGNQPQHF.

This clonotype was detected many times. The chain combines TRBV5-1 with TRBJ2-1; possible D gene TRBD2, 5 bases. V lost 4 bases and J 2 bases, leaving 13 bases between the germline ends. The CDR3 has 15 residues. Germline values: CDR1 SGHRS, CDR2 YFSETQ. CDR3 in amino acids: CASSPGLAPYNEQFF. For the CDR3, the DNA is TGCGCCAGCAGCCCTGGGCTAGCCCCCTACAATGAGCAGTTCTTC.

This clonotype was observed a few times. The chain links TRBV29-1 to TRBJ2-1; either TRBD1 or TRBD2 may supply D (6 bases each). The CDR3 totals 18 residues. Germline assignment: CDR1 SQVTM and CDR2 ANQGSEA. V gave up 6 bases and J gave up 5 bases, with 29 bases separating them. CDR3 nucleotide sequence: TGCAGCGTGGTAGCCCGTGGAAGGGGGAGGAACCTCAACAATGAGCAGTTCTTC. Its translation: CSVVARGRGRNLNNEQFF.

CDR3 DNA sequence: TGTGCCAGCAGTGGGGTAGCGGGAAACACAGATACGCAGTATTTT. Residues: CASSGVAGNTDTQYF. This chain connects TRBV2 to TRBJ2-3, with TRBD2 matching 8 bases. With V trimmed by 4 bases and J by 2 bases, 5 bases remained unmatched. CDR3 size: 15 residues. Germline assignment: CDR1 SNHLY and CDR2 FYNNEI.

The chain recombines TRBV2 with TRBJ1-2; D possibly corresponds to TRBD1 (5 bases). This CDR3 has 13 amino acids. The V gene's germline CDR1 is SNHLY and CDR2 FYNNEI. V was pared by 6 bases and J by 10 bases, with 18 bases between. CDR3 sequence: CASRPTATEHYTF. The CDR3 bases are TGTGCCAGCAGGCCGACAGCCACTGAACACTACACCTTC.

The chain uses TRBV30 and TRBJ2-7; D remains unclear. The germline V and J ends were trimmed by 1 base and 2 bases, with 9 bases remaining between them. The length of the CDR3 is 13 residues. Germline CDR1 GTSNPN, CDR2 SVGIG (reference sequence). CDR3 in amino acids: CAWSEGLTYEQYF. CDR3 bases: TGTGCCTGGAGTGAAGGGCTAACCTACGAGCAGTACTTC.

The rearrangement uses TRBV4-3 and TRBJ1-5; a weak D match, TRBD1 (5 bases). V shed 0 bases and J shed 7 bases, with 13 bases lying between them. The V gene's germline CDR1 is LGHNA and CDR2 YSLEER. This CDR3 contains 15 residues. CDR3 sequence (DNA): TGCGCCAGCAGCCAAGACAGGGAAAGGAGGCAGCCCCAGCATTTT. It yields the protein CASSQDRERRQPQHF.

This clonotype appeared a few times. The chain has TRBV20-1 and TRBJ1-1; no reliable D call. The CDR3 contains 12 residues. V lost 3 bases to trimming and J lost 1 base, with 6 bases between them. The germline gives CDR1 DFQATT, CDR2 SNEGSKA (reference sequence). CDR3 sequence (DNA): TGCAGTGCTAGTGAAGGGAACACTGAAGCTTTCTTT. This gives the protein CSASEGNTEAFF.

This clonotype was counted between two and nine times. The chain has TRBV5-1 and TRBJ2-3, with TRBD2 matching 13 bases. In germline, CDR1 is SGHRS, CDR2 YFSETQ. The junction had 8 bases not matched to a gene; V was cut back by 3 bases and J by 7 bases. The CDR3 has 16 residues. DNA for the CDR3: TGCGCCAGCAGCTACGGACTAGCGGGGGTCCTGAATACGCAGTATTTT. Translation: CASSYGLAGVLNTQYF.

The V call is TRBV6-5, the J call TRBJ2-2, with TRBD1 as a possible D gene (5 bases). The V gene's germline CDR1 is MNHEY and CDR2 SVGAGI. V was cut by 4 bases and J by 6 bases, with 18 bases left in between. The CDR3 is 16 amino acids. In nucleotides, the CDR3 is TGTGCCAGCAGTTTACAGGACGGAGTTTTAGCCGGGGAGCTGTTTTTT. The encoded protein is CASSLQDGVLAGELFF.